One sample yielded the 16 T cell receptor beta chains listed below, sequenced in a study of cytomegalovirus exposure and HLA in healthy donors. Researchers ran the PCR with 60 Vbeta and 13 Jbeta primers. Data came from immunoSEQ multiplex PCR; TCRdb stores just in-frame clones and leaves some out. The data hold 85,000 to 120,000 clones, with over 70% observed a single time. Source material: PBMCs. The receptors were sampled from a female donor in good health and CMV-seronegative.

This clone was detected only a few times. V is TRBV5-5 and J is TRBJ1-5; D not resolved. V was clipped by 0 bases and J by 3 bases, with 13 bases between them. This CDR3 contains 16 residues. The germline gives CDR1 SGHKS, CDR2 YYEKEE (reference sequence). The CDR3 DNA reads TGTGCCAGCAGCTTGGAAGTCCCGCCAGACAATCAGCCCCAGCATTTT. It yields the protein CASSLEVPPDNQPQHF.

The chain has TRBV19 and TRBJ2-7; 7 nucleotides agree with TRBD1. V was clipped by 8 bases and J by 4 bases; unmatched bases: 8. From germline, CDR1 is LNHDA and CDR2 SQIVND (reference sequence). There are 13 residues in the CDR3. The CDR3 nucleotides are TGTGCCAGTGCCATCCGGGACAGTTACGAGCAGTACTTC. Translated, it gives CASAIRDSYEQYF.

The chain links TRBV30 to TRBJ2-7; TRBD2 might be the D (5 bases). V dropped 5 bases and J dropped 3 bases, with 20 bases sitting between them. CDR3 length: 15 residues. Per the germline V gene, CDR1 is GTSNPN and CDR2 is SVGIG (reference sequence). The chain's CDR3 is CAWQGMDWSGYEQYF. Written as DNA, the CDR3 is TGTGCCTGGCAAGGGATGGACTGGAGTGGCTACGAGCAGTACTTC.

This rearrangement joins TRBV6-5 to TRBJ1-2; D may be TRBD1 (5 bases). Germline V gene lookup returns CDR1 MNHEY and CDR2 SVGAGI. Deletions cut 5 bases from V and 6 bases from J, with 19 bases between. The CDR3 contains 15 residues. The CDR3 spells CASSRELGGVNGYTF. DNA for the CDR3: TGTGCCAGCAGTCGCGAGTTGGGGGGAGTAAATGGCTACACCTTC.

CDR3 region: CASSKGLAGDEQYF. For the CDR3, the DNA is TGCGCCAGCAGCAAGGGACTAGCGGGAGACGAGCAGTACTTC. J is TRBJ2-7 and V is TRBV5-1; the match to TRBD2 covers 14 bases. The CDR3 covers 14 residues. From germline, CDR1 is SGHRS and CDR2 YFSETQ. Trimming removed 4 bases from V and 5 bases from J; junction bases left unmatched: 2.

This rearrangement joins TRBV5-1 to TRBJ2-1; no firm D call. The V end lost 6 bases, the J end lost 0 bases, and 7 bases lay between the germline ends. Germline-derived CDR1 and CDR2 are SGHRS and YFSETQ. This CDR3 is built from 13 residues. The CDR3 here is CASKYSSYNEQFF. The CDR3 DNA sequence: TGCGCCAGCAAGTATAGCTCCTACAATGAGCAGTTCTTC.

This clone appeared a single time. The chain uses TRBV2 and TRBJ2-5; 8 nucleotides line up with TRBD2. The CDR3 runs 15 residues. After removal of 2 bases from V and 4 bases from J, the junction contained 6 bases not matched to a gene. CDR1 is SNHLY and CDR2 is FYNNEI in the germline V gene. CDR3 amino acids: CASSERGGPTETQYF. The CDR3 bases are TGTGCCAGCAGTGAACGCGGGGGGCCAACAGAGACCCAGTACTTC.

Comments on this clone: One end of the junction varies from germline; a read error may be responsible. This sample includes further DNA sequences coding for the same CDR3. The CDR3 loop is CASSHGGRGVYSNQPQHF. DNA of the CDR3: TGTGCGAGCAGCCACGGGGGGCGGGGGGTTTATAGCAATCAGCCCCAGCATTTT. The V gene is TRBV28, the J gene TRBJ1-5, with D perhaps matching TRBD1 (6 bases). This CDR3 comprises 18 residues. Germline V lookup: CDR1 MDHEN, CDR2 SYDVKM.

J is TRBJ2-3 and V is TRBV11-2; 10 bases fit TRBD2. Looked up from germline, CDR1 is SGHAT and CDR2 is FQNNGV. V was pared by 5 bases and J by 3 bases, with 8 bases of the junction left unmatched. CDR3 size: 16 residues. CDR3 protein: CASSPGLAERTDTQYF. The CDR3 DNA reads as TGTGCCAGCAGCCCAGGACTAGCGGAGCGTACAGATACGCAGTATTTT.

To note about this clone: An end of the junction does not agree with germline; a read error may underlie this. The chain combines TRBV9 with TRBJ2-1; TRBD2 is a possible D gene (5 bases). From germline, CDR1 is SGDLS and CDR2 YYNGEE. The CDR3 contains 12 residues. The chain's CDR3 is CASSAQRSPLLF. The CDR3 DNA is TGTGCCAGCAGCGCCCAGCGGTCCCCGCTACTCTTC.

This rearrangement joins TRBV18 to TRBJ2-5; D gene unclear. The CDR3 extends over 11 amino acids. Germline V gene sequence: CDR1 KGHSH, CDR2 LQKENI. The V end was cut by 6 bases, the J end by 5 bases, with 7 bases between. The DNA for the CDR3 is TGTGCCAGCTCCCTGGAGGAGACCCAGTACTTC. Residues: CASSLEETQYF.

The chain uses TRBV30 and TRBJ2-7; 9 bases agree with TRBD2. This CDR3 is built from 12 residues. Trimming took 7 bases from V and 3 from J; bases not matched to a gene: 4. The germline V gene encodes CDR1 GTSNPN and CDR2 SVGIG (reference sequence). The CDR3 protein is CAFRAGGYEQYF. Here the CDR3 DNA reads TGTGCCTTCAGAGCGGGAGGCTACGAGCAGTACTTC. The full variable domain, in which reference TRBV30 and TRBJ2-7 provide the parts outside the CDR3, is SQTIHQWPATLVQPVGSPLSLECTVEGTSNPNLYWYRQAAGRGLQLLFYSVGIGQISSEVPQNLSASRPQDRQFILSSKKLLLSDSGFYLCAFRAGGYEQYFGPGTRLTVT.

CDR3 DNA: TGCAGCGTTGAATCTCACACGGAGCAGTTCTTC. Translation: CSVESHTEQFF. The chain joins TRBV29-1 to TRBJ2-1, with D uncertain. The germline gives CDR1 SQVTM, CDR2 ANQGSEA. The CDR3 extends over 11 amino acids. V was clipped by 2 bases and J by 10 bases, with 9 bases between them.

This clone has a handful of counts. V usage is TRBV6-1 and J usage is TRBJ1-3; D unclear. Germline V gene sequence: CDR1 MNHNS, CDR2 SASEGT. The V end was cut by 5 bases, the J end by 4 bases, with 15 bases between. CDR3 size: 15 residues. CDR3 DNA sequence: TGTGCCAGCAGTCCCCCAGGCCCTGGGGGAAACACCATATATTTT. Its translation is CASSPPGPGGNTIYF.

DNA for the CDR3: TGTGCCAGCAGCCCGGACGGGACTAGCGGGATGGGAAACATTCAGTACTTC. It translates to CASSPDGTSGMGNIQYF. This chain links TRBV5-8 with TRBJ2-4, with 13 positions matching TRBD2. The V and J ends lost 4 bases and 6 bases, in that order; junction bases with no gene match: 10. This CDR3 contains 17 residues. Germline values: CDR1 SGHTS, CDR2 YDEGEE.

The chain has TRBV6-4 and TRBJ2-1, with D perhaps matching TRBD1 (6 bases). Germline CDR1 and CDR2: MRHNA and SNTAGT. The V end lost 0 bases, the J end lost 6 bases, and 15 bases lay between the germline ends. There are 16 residues in the CDR3. The CDR3 sequence: CASSDSGRGRSNEQFF. The DNA of the CDR3 is TGTGCCAGCAGTGACTCAGGCAGGGGACGGTCCAATGAGCAGTTCTTC.